What follows are 26 T cell receptor beta chains derived from one specimen sequenced in a study of PD-L1 blockade in urothelial cancer (dated by TCRdb to between 2016 and 2019). Libraries came from the immunoSEQ multiplex PCR assay. Entries here come from immuneACCESS through TCRdb and include only in-frame sequences with V and J called. Some clones fail to appear in such tables; in the studies checked, an unresolved V gene covers under half of the shortfall, and the cause of the remainder is unknown. This sample gives about 42,000 clones in total; around 84% of them show up just once. The top ten hold approximately 2.9% of the sample. The sequencing used PBMCs, collected around atezolizumab (anti-PD-L1) treatment. The receptors were sampled from a man aged 65 to 85 with urothelial cancer.

The chain combines TRBV5-1 with TRBJ2-3; 8 nucleotides match TRBD2. The CDR3 has 14 amino acids. Germline V lookup: CDR1 SGHRS, CDR2 YFSETQ. Unmatched junction bases numbered 8, after V lost 7 bases and J lost 4 bases. DNA for the CDR3: TGCGCCAGCCGGGGGGGAGGAGGAGCAGATACGCAGTATTTT. It yields the protein CASRGGGGADTQYF.

The J gene is TRBJ2-7, the V gene TRBV7-6; D uncertain. Looked up from germline, CDR1 is SGHVS and CDR2 is FNYEAQ. V lost 0 bases and J 2 bases, leaving 8 bases between the germline ends. The CDR3 covers 14 residues. The CDR3 is CASSLAVTTYEQYF. CDR3 coding DNA: TGTGCCAGCAGCTTAGCGGTTACTACCTACGAGCAGTACTTC.

V gene TRBV5-6 combines with J gene TRBJ2-1; perhaps TRBD2 as D (6 bases). The CDR3 has 15 amino acids. V was pared by 4 bases and J by 9 bases, with 20 bases between. Looked up from germline, CDR1 is SGHDT and CDR2 is YYEEEE. The CDR3 DNA sequence: TGTGCCAGCAGCCCACGGAGACTAGAGGGTATTGAGCAGTTCTTC. Amino acid sequence: CASSPRRLEGIEQFF. The full variable domain, with the rest looked up from reference TRBV5-6 and TRBJ2-1, is DAGVTQSPTHLIKTRGQQVTLRCSPKSGHDTVSWYQQALGQGPQFIFQYYEEEERQRGNFPDRFSGHQFPNYSSELNVNALLLGDSALYLCASSPRRLEGIEQFFGPGTRLTVL.

The chain couples TRBV11-2 to TRBJ2-7, with a weak D call TRBD2 (5 bases). Trimming took 2 bases from V and 2 from J, leaving 7 bases between them. The CDR3 totals 13 residues. The V gene's germline CDR1 is SGHAT and CDR2 FQNNGV. CDR3 nucleotides: TGTGCCAGCAGCTTACGGGGTCCCTACGAGCAGTACTTC. Its protein is CASSLRGPYEQYF. The variable domain in full, completed from reference TRBV11-2 and TRBJ2-7, reads EAGVAQSPRYKIIEKRQSVAFWCNPISGHATLYWYQQILGQGPKLLIQFQNNGVVDDSQLPKDRFSAERLKGVDSTLKIQPAKLEDSAVYLCASSLRGPYEQYFGPGTRLTVT.

The gene calls are TRBV5-4 and TRBJ1-2; possibly TRBD1 for D (6 bases). CDR3 size: 15 residues. The V end was cut by 1 base, the J end by 7 bases, with 17 bases between. Germline CDR1 and CDR2: SGHNT and YYREEE (reference sequence). CDR3 DNA: TGTGCCAGCAGCTTGCGAACCTTACAGGGAAGTGGCTACACCTTC. Its protein is CASSLRTLQGSGYTF. The complete variable domain, with remaining parts taken from reference TRBV5-4 and TRBJ1-2, reads ETGVTQSPTHLIKTRGQQVTLRCSSQSGHNTVSWYQQALGQGPQFIFQYYREEENGRGNFPPRFSGLQFPNYSSELNVNALELDDSALYLCASSLRTLQGSGYTFGSGTRLTVV.

The chain has TRBV4-1 and TRBJ2-3; no clear D gene. V was clipped by 1 base and J by 0 bases, with 5 bases between them. CDR1 and CDR2 from the germline V gene are MGHRA and YSYEKL. The CDR3 runs to 14 residues. The CDR3 protein is CASSQVGSTDTQYF. CDR3 sequence (DNA): TGCGCCAGCAGCCAAGTTGGCAGCACAGATACGCAGTATTTT.

This chain connects TRBV4-1 to TRBJ2-7, with D possibly being TRBD1 (7 bases). Deletions cut 4 bases from V and 6 bases from J, with 13 bases between. The CDR3 runs 13 residues. Germline values: CDR1 MGHRA, CDR2 YSYEKL. The CDR3 protein is CASSRGTVGEQYF. CDR3 DNA sequence: TGCGCCAGCAGCCGCGGGACAGTCGGCGAGCAGTACTTC.

The rearrangement links TRBV4-1 to TRBJ2-7, with a possible D match to TRBD1 (6 bases). V was cut by 0 bases and J by 6 bases, with 15 bases left in between. Germline lookup yields CDR1 MGHRA and CDR2 YSYEKL. CDR3 length: 15 amino acids. The CDR3 is CASSQDRDKASEQYF. CDR3 nucleotides: TGCGCCAGCAGCCAAGATCGGGACAAGGCTTCCGAGCAGTACTTC.

The V call is TRBV7-2, the J call TRBJ1-1, with D uncertain. This CDR3 comprises 13 residues. V gave up 3 bases and J gave up 7 bases, with 12 bases separating them. CDR1 and CDR2 from the germline V gene are SGHTA and FQGNSA. CDR3 sequence: CASSFLTSYEAFF. CDR3 DNA: TGTGCCAGCAGCTTTTTAACTAGCTATGAAGCTTTCTTT.

The table lists this clone with a count of one. The chain uses TRBV5-6 and TRBJ2-3; 8 nucleotides line up with TRBD2. Looked up from germline, CDR1 is SGHDT and CDR2 is YYEEEE. V lost 2 bases, J lost 1 base, and 12 bases stayed unmatched. The CDR3 consists of 18 residues. CDR3 DNA sequence: TGTGCCAGCAGCTTTTATTTGTTCCGGGAGGGCCGCACAGATACGCAGTATTTT. It encodes CASSFYLFREGRTDTQYF.

The V call is TRBV11-3, the J call TRBJ2-7; the match to TRBD1 covers 11 bases. The CDR3 has 15 amino acids. Germline V gene data show CDR1 as SGHNT and CDR2 as YENEEA. V lost 4 bases and J lost 5; bases outside the gene matches: 7. Here the CDR3 DNA reads TGTGCCAGCAGCTCCGGACAGGGGGCTCGGGACGAGCAGTACTTC. Amino acid sequence: CASSSGQGARDEQYF.

J is TRBJ2-7 and V is TRBV18, with 9 bases lining up with TRBD1. The ends lost 6 bases at V and 2 bases at J; junction bases unmatched: 8. Germline-derived CDR1 and CDR2 are KGHSH and LQKENI. The CDR3 extends over 15 amino acids. CDR3: CASSLRTGATYEQYF. The CDR3 nucleotides are TGTGCCAGCTCCTTGCGGACAGGGGCGACCTACGAGCAGTACTTC.

This clone was seen once. This rearrangement joins TRBV6-1 to TRBJ2-4, with D maybe TRBD2 (5 bases). This CDR3 comprises 15 residues. Germline V gives CDR1 MNHNS, CDR2 SASEGT. Between the trimmed V and J ends, which lost 4 bases and 0 bases, there was a span of 10 bases. The CDR3 loop reads CASSVEDLAKNIQYF. Here the CDR3 DNA reads TGTGCCAGCAGTGTGGAGGACTTAGCCAAAAACATTCAGTACTTC.

The gene calls are TRBV5-1 and TRBJ2-3; TRBD2 aligns across 11 bases. CDR1 and CDR2 from the germline V gene are SGHRS and YFSETQ. V trimming: 4 bases; J trimming: 2 bases; junction bases outside the gene matches: 12. The CDR3 is 18 amino acids. CDR3: CASSLRRLAGYPTDTQYF. CDR3 nucleotide sequence: TGCGCCAGCAGCCTTCGCCGACTAGCGGGATATCCCACAGATACGCAGTATTTT.

This chain joins TRBV5-5 and TRBJ1-1; 8 nucleotides match TRBD1. CDR1 is SGHKS and CDR2 is YYEKEE in the germline V gene (reference sequence). This CDR3 region has 17 residues. V gave up 2 bases and J gave up 5 bases; unmatched junction bases: 14. The CDR3 protein is CASSFSPGTGLATEAFF. CDR3 DNA: TGTGCCAGCAGCTTTTCCCCCGGGACAGGATTAGCAACTGAAGCTTTCTTT. The full variable domain, completed using reference TRBV5-5 and TRBJ1-1, is DAGVTQSPTHLIKTRGQQVTLRCSPISGHKSVSWYQQVLGQGPQFIFQYYEKEERGRGNFPDRFSARQFPNYSSELNVNALLLGDSALYLCASSFSPGTGLATEAFFGQGTRLTVV.

The rearrangement joins TRBV9 to TRBJ1-5; 8 nucleotides align to TRBD1. Looked up from germline, CDR1 is SGDLS and CDR2 is YYNGEE. The ends lost 4 bases at V and 2 bases at J; junction bases unmatched: 2. The CDR3 is 14 residues long. CDR3 nucleotides: TGTGCCAGCAGCCAGACAGGGGGCAATCAGCCCCAGCATTTT. This encodes CASSQTGGNQPQHF. The full variable domain, with the rest looked up from reference TRBV9 and TRBJ1-5, is DSGVTQTPKHLITATGQRVTLRCSPRSGDLSVYWYQQSLDQGLQFLIQYYNGEERAKGNILERFSAQQFPDLHSELNLSSLELGDSALYFCASSQTGGNQPQHFGDGTRLSIL.

The chain joins TRBV5-1 to TRBJ1-1; TRBD1 matches 10 bases. J gave up 4 bases and V 4 bases, and 4 bases lay outside the gene matches. The CDR3 consists of 14 residues. Germline lookup yields CDR1 SGHRS and CDR2 YFSETQ. The CDR3 region is CASSPGQGRTEAFF. The CDR3 coding sequence is TGCGCCAGCAGCCCGGGACAGGGGCGCACTGAAGCTTTCTTT.

The chain employs TRBV19 and TRBJ2-5; D not certain. The CDR3 has 15 residues. Germline CDR1 and CDR2: LNHDA and SQIVND (reference sequence). V lost 7 bases, J lost 1 base, and 16 bases lay in between. The CDR3 is CASKSLVDFQETQYF. In DNA form, the CDR3 reads TGTGCCAGTAAAAGCCTCGTTGACTTCCAAGAGACCCAGTACTTC.

V is TRBV9 and J is TRBJ2-2, with TRBD2 matching over 9 bases. Unmatched junction bases numbered 4, after V lost 0 bases and J lost 4 bases. The CDR3 extends over 16 amino acids. Germline CDR1 reads SGDLS; CDR2 reads YYNGEE. The CDR3 sequence: CASSVEGSGSTGELFF. The CDR3 coding sequence is TGTGCCAGCAGCGTAGAAGGTAGCGGGAGCACCGGGGAGCTGTTTTTT.

This chain links TRBV30 with TRBJ1-1; no reliable D call. In germline, CDR1 is GTSNPN, CDR2 SVGIG (reference sequence). CDR3 length: 13 amino acids. V was trimmed by 2 bases and J by 1 base, leaving 8 bases between them. CDR3 DNA: TGTGCCTGGAGTCAGTATGGGAACACTGAAGCTTTCTTT. Its translation is CAWSQYGNTEAFF. The full variable domain, completed using reference TRBV30 and TRBJ1-1, is SQTIHQWPATLVQPVGSPLSLECTVEGTSNPNLYWYRQAAGRGLQLLFYSVGIGQISSEVPQNLSASRPQDRQFILSSKKLLLSDSGFYLCAWSQYGNTEAFFGQGTRLTVV.

This clone was detected only once. This chain connects TRBV12-5 to TRBJ1-1; D possibly corresponds to TRBD1 (6 bases). Germline loops: CDR1 LGHNT, CDR2 FRNRAP. Between the trimmed V and J ends, which lost 5 bases and 0 bases, there was a span of 13 bases. The CDR3 loop spans 15 amino acids. CDR3 coding DNA: TGTGCTAGTGGTCACACGGGACAACTGAACACTGAAGCTTTCTTT. This encodes CASGHTGQLNTEAFF.

This chain connects TRBV19 to TRBJ1-1; weak D call: TRBD1 (5 bases). Germline assignment: CDR1 LNHDA and CDR2 SQIVND (reference sequence). CDR3 size: 14 residues. V lost 5 bases, J lost 1 base, and 11 bases lay in between. CDR3 coding DNA: TGTGCCAGTAGTGAGAGACAGACGAACACTGAAGCTTTCTTT. Amino acid sequence: CASSERQTNTEAFF.

DNA for the CDR3: TGTGCCAGCAGCTCCCGGGACTCCAGAGATACGCAGTATTTT. It codes for CASSSRDSRDTQYF. This chain connects TRBV7-6 to TRBJ2-3; possible D gene TRBD2, 6 bases. Trimming left V 4 bases short and J 5 bases short, with 13 bases between. The germline V gene has CDR1 SGHVS and CDR2 FNYEAQ. This CDR3 has 14 residues.

V usage is TRBV7-3 and J usage is TRBJ2-5, with D perhaps matching TRBD1 (6 bases). The V and J ends lost 5 bases and 5 bases respectively, with 12 bases between them. The CDR3 totals 13 residues. Germline CDR1 reads SGHTA; CDR2 reads FQGTGA. CDR3 DNA: TGTGCCAGCAGCATAAACAGGGAGGAGACCCAGTACTTC. Translating it yields CASSINREETQYF.

This clone was detected a few times. J is TRBJ1-2 and V is TRBV21-1; TRBD1, the table's D call, was not compared with the DNA. TRBV21-1 is deemed a pseudogene. The CDR3 length is 17 residues. Here the CDR3 reads CASSKALVMDRAYGYTF. The CDR3 bases are TGTGCCAGCAGCAAAGCCTTAGTTATGGACAGGGCGTATGGCTACACCTTC.

The V call is TRBV27, the J call TRBJ1-1; TRBD1 matches at 8 bases. The CDR3 spans 15 residues. Germline loops: CDR1 MNHEY, CDR2 SMNVEV (reference sequence). Losses at the gene ends were 4 bases for V and 5 bases for J; bases not matched to a gene: 9. In DNA form, the CDR3 reads TGTGCCAGCAGTTCGACAGGGGCCCCGGGAACTGAAGCTTTCTTT. Translating it yields CASSSTGAPGTEAFF.